The rows below give T cell receptor beta chains drawn from one sample of a study of T cell responses to AZD1222 COVID-19 vaccine. Method: immunoSEQ multiplex PCR; TCRdb's copy keeps in-frame clones and lacks some. Among 95,000 to 110,000 clones listed, around nine tenths were seen once. The sequencing used peripheral blood, collected on day 0 of AZD1222 vaccination. These receptor sequences come from an adult in good health. Both conserved end residues are part of each CDR3. A D gene is named only where the DNA matches it firmly. The size entry is marked missing in some rows and otherwise reads once, few, many or a size class.

DNA: TGTGCCAGCAAGCCCGGGACGGATAACTATGGCTACACCTTC
CDR3: CASKPGTDNYGYTF
J: TRBJ1-2
size: .
D: .
V: TRBV6-5

DNA: TGTGCCAGCAGTGAGACTCTCCCGAGCTCTGGAAACACCATATATTTT
CDR3: CASSETLPSSGNTIYF
J: TRBJ1-3
size: once
D: .
V: TRBV6-1

DNA: TGTGCCAGCAACCCCGGATCCGTGATAGATTCACCCCTCCACTTT
CDR3: CASNPGSVIDSPLHF
J: TRBJ1-6
size: once
D: .
V: TRBV9

DNA: TGCGCCAGCAGCTTGGACCAGGGCAACGAGCAGTACTTC
CDR3: CASSLDQGNEQYF
J: TRBJ2-7
size: .
D: .
V: TRBV5-1

DNA: TGCGCCAGGCGACCGGGACTAGCGGGGATCGAGCAGTACTTC
CDR3: CARRPGLAGIEQYF
J: TRBJ2-7
size: .
D: TRBD2
V: TRBV10-2

DNA: TGTGCCAGCCTCCGGGACACCTCTGGGGAGCAGTACTTC
CDR3: CASLRDTSGEQYF
J: TRBJ2-7
size: once
D: .
V: TRBV6-6

DNA: TGTGCCAGCAGTCCCCGCCCGGGCGAGCAGTACTTC
CDR3: CASSPRPGEQYF
J: TRBJ2-7
size: few
D: .
V: TRBV3-1/TRBV3-2

DNA: TGTGCCGCTGGCCAGTATAGCAATCAGCCCCAGCATTTT
CDR3: CAAGQYSNQPQHF
J: TRBJ1-5
size: .
D: .
V: TRBV19

DNA: TGTGCCAGCAGTGAGACTGGCCCTTACGAGCAGTACTTC
CDR3: CASSETGPYEQYF
J: TRBJ2-7
size: .
D: .
V: TRBV2

DNA: TGTGCCAGCAGCTTGTCAGAGGTGAGGCAGCCCCAGCATTTT
CDR3: CASSLSEVRQPQHF
J: TRBJ1-5
size: once
D: .
V: TRBV7-2

DNA: TGCGCCAGCAGTGGGCTGCGACCGGACTCCCTAGCCAAAAACATTCAGTACTTC
CDR3: CASSGLRPDSLAKNIQYF
J: TRBJ2-4
size: .
D: .
V: TRBV10-1

DNA: TGTGCCAGCGGGGAAACCTCAGGGTTAGCCAAAAACATTCAGTACTTC
CDR3: CASGETSGLAKNIQYF
J: TRBJ2-4
size: .
D: .
V: TRBV2

DNA: TGTGCTAGTGGTTTGGGAGAGGGTGCGGGACGACAAGAGACCCAGTACTTC
CDR3: CASGLGEGAGRQETQYF
J: TRBJ2-5
size: .
D: .
V: TRBV12-5

DNA: TGTGCCTGGGGTCCATCGGGCTATGGCTACACCTTC
CDR3: CAWGPSGYGYTF
J: TRBJ1-2
size: .
D: .
V: TRBV30

DNA: TGCGCCAGCAGCCAAGATCGAGGGAGGGCGGGGACTGAGGAGCAGTACTTC
CDR3: CASSQDRGRAGTEEQYF
J: TRBJ2-7
size: .
D: TRBD2
V: TRBV4-1

DNA: TGTGCCAGCAGTTCCACAGGGTCAACTAATGAAAAACTGTTTTTT
CDR3: CASSSTGSTNEKLFF
J: TRBJ1-4
size: .
D: .
V: TRBV7-2

DNA: TGTGCCAGTAGTATACCTAACCAGGGAAACTATGGCTACACCTTC
CDR3: CASSIPNQGNYGYTF
J: TRBJ1-2
size: .
D: .
V: TRBV19

DNA: TGTGCCAGCAGTCAGAATAATTCACCCCTCCACTTT
CDR3: CASSQNNSPLHF
J: TRBJ1-6
size: .
D: .
V: TRBV6-5